Following are 27 T cell receptor beta chains from one sample sequenced in a study of T cell repertoires in cytomegalovirus infection. These receptors have no identified antigens. TCRdb reanalysed the reads using MiXCR and keeps one entry per CDR3 protein. The data hold 570,000 or so distinct CDR3 sequences, with roughly 42% observed a single time. Sequences were derived from cultured PBMCs, sampled from culture after CMV antigen stimulation. The receptors come from a human donor in good health (CMV status not recorded). Some clones in this sample may be carry-over from other donors' samples.

The V and J genes are TRBV20-1 and TRBJ2-1; D tentatively fits TRBD1 or TRBD2 (5 bases each). The CDR3 loop spans 13 amino acids. Germline CDR1 is DFQATT and CDR2 is SNEGSKA (reference sequence). The V end was cut by 5 bases, the J end by 7 bases, with 15 bases between. The CDR3 loop reads CSAPKLGVNEQFF. As DNA, the CDR3 is TGCAGTGCTCCTAAACTAGGGGTTAATGAGCAGTTCTTC.

This sequence joins TRBV19 and TRBJ1-2; 7 bases line up with TRBD1. This CDR3 comprises 17 residues. The V gene's germline CDR1 is LNHDA and CDR2 SQIVND (reference sequence). V lost 4 bases, J lost 7 bases, and 18 bases stayed unmatched. The CDR3 here is CASSTRSGTASTGGYTF. Written as DNA, the CDR3 is TGTGCCAGTAGTACTAGATCCGGGACAGCGTCAACGGGTGGCTACACCTTC. The full variable domain, with the rest looked up from reference TRBV19 and TRBJ1-2, is DGGITQSPKYLFRKEGQNVTLSCEQNLNHDAMYWYRQDPGQGLRLIYYSQIVNDFQKGDIAEGYSVSREKKESFPLTVTSAQKNPTAFYLCASSTRSGTASTGGYTFGSGTRLTVV.

This sequence joins TRBV6-5 and TRBJ2-3; 8 bases fit TRBD2. Looked up from germline, CDR1 is MNHEY and CDR2 is SVGAGI. V trimming: 6 bases; J trimming: 2 bases; junction bases outside the gene matches: 7. This CDR3 region has 15 residues. In nucleotides, the CDR3 is TGTGCCAGCAGGCCGGGGGGGACGCTCACAGATACGCAGTATTTT. Translation gives CASRPGGTLTDTQYF.

This clonotype was detected only a few times. This chain links TRBV7-2 with TRBJ2-7; weak D call: TRBD1 (6 bases). In germline, CDR1 is SGHTA, CDR2 FQGNSA. V dropped 11 bases and J dropped 2 bases, with 25 bases sitting between them. CDR3 size: 16 residues. In nucleotides, the CDR3 is TGTGCCTCCAGCTGGGGAAGAGGGGCAGGGGCCTACGAGCAGTACTTC. Its protein product is CASSWGRGAGAYEQYF.

The chain recombines TRBV19 with TRBJ2-1; D is possibly TRBD2 (5 bases). This CDR3 contains 16 residues. Between the trimmed V and J ends, which lost 6 bases and 8 bases, there was a span of 23 bases. Germline V gene lookup returns CDR1 LNHDA and CDR2 SQIVND (reference sequence). CDR3 sequence reads: CASSPGVRAASDEQFF. DNA of the CDR3: TGTGCCAGTAGCCCCGGGGTGCGGGCAGCTTCGGATGAGCAGTTCTTC.

This clonotype was counted once. This rearrangement joins TRBV2 to TRBJ2-2; no clear D gene. The CDR3 consists of 15 residues. Per the germline V gene, CDR1 is SNHLY and CDR2 is FYNNEI. V was pared by 7 bases and J by 6 bases, with 18 bases between. CDR3 sequence (DNA): TGTGCCAGCATAGGGAAGGCGAGGTTGTCCGGGGAGCTGTTTTTT. Protein: CASIGKARLSGELFF. Looking up the rest from reference TRBV2 and TRBJ2-2 gives the full variable domain: EPEVTQTPSHQVTQMGQEVILRCVPISNHLYFYWYRQILGQKVEFLVSFYNNEISEKSEIFDDQFSVERPDGSNFTLKIRSTKLEDSAMYFCASIGKARLSGELFFGEGSRLTVL.

The CDR3: CASSLLAGGSPLHF. The CDR3 region has the DNA TGTGCCAGCAGTTTATTGGCAGGCGGTTCACCCCTCCACTTT. J is TRBJ1-6 and V is TRBV12-3 or TRBV12-4; the D is unclear. Trimming cost V 2 bases and J 9 bases, with 11 bases left between them. This CDR3 contains 14 residues.

This chain connects TRBV7-2 to TRBJ2-2; possibly TRBD2 for D (6 bases). CDR3 length: 13 residues. CDR1 and CDR2 from the germline V gene are SGHTA and FQGNSA. The V end lost 0 bases, the J end lost 13 bases, and 12 bases lay between the germline ends. CDR3 amino acids: CASSLAPPGRLFF. The CDR3 DNA sequence: TGTGCCAGCAGCTTAGCCCCCCCCGGGAGGCTGTTTTTT.

With respect to this clonotype: A junction end diverges from the germline sequence, so it may reflect a read error. The V gene is TRBV6-5, the J gene TRBJ1-1, with 8 positions matching TRBD1. Looked up from germline, CDR1 is MNHEY and CDR2 is SVGAGI. The CDR3 covers 12 residues. The CDR3 DNA reads as TGTGCCAGCAGTCGGGGACAGGAAAAGTTTGCGTTT. Encoded protein: CASSRGQEKFAF.

This sequence joins TRBV28 and TRBJ2-3; unclear D gene. This CDR3 has 16 amino acids. CDR1 is MDHEN and CDR2 is SYDVKM in the germline V gene. Trimming stripped 2 bases from V and 3 bases from J, with 15 bases between. The CDR3 nucleotides read TGTGCCAGCAGTTTAGTTCGGATCCGGTTAACAGATACGCAGTATTTT. Amino acid sequence: CASSLVRIRLTDTQYF.

This chain connects TRBV30 to TRBJ1-1; D is uncertain. The CDR3 loop spans 13 amino acids. CDR1 is GTSNPN and CDR2 is SVGIG in the germline V gene (reference sequence). V lost 8 bases, J lost 0 bases, and 13 bases lay in between. CDR3 amino acids: CARQDTLNTEAFF. DNA for the CDR3: TGTGCCAGACAAGACACCTTGAACACTGAAGCTTTCTTT.

This clonotype has at least ten counts. V and J are TRBV7-2 and TRBJ2-2; 8 nucleotides agree with TRBD1. Germline V lookup: CDR1 SGHTA, CDR2 FQGNSA. Trimming at V came to 1 base and at J to 4 bases, leaving 14 bases not matched to a gene. The CDR3 runs to 19 residues. The CDR3 spells CASSLVRGTAGGITGELFF. The CDR3 DNA sequence: TGTGCCAGCAGCTTAGTTAGGGGGACGGCAGGGGGCATCACCGGGGAGCTGTTTTTT.

The V and J genes are TRBV5-1 and TRBJ2-5; 15 nucleotides align to TRBD2. With 2 bases clipped from V and 5 bases from J, the junction kept 10 bases outside the gene matches. This CDR3 has 18 residues. CDR1 is SGHRS, CDR2 YFSETQ, per germline. The CDR3 DNA sequence: TGCGCCAGCAGCTTTCTCGGACTAGCGGGGGGGTTCGTCGAGACCCAGTACTTC. Its translation is CASSFLGLAGGFVETQYF.

V usage is TRBV6-1 and J usage is TRBJ2-3, with D possibly matching TRBD1 (5 bases). Looked up from germline, CDR1 is MNHNS and CDR2 is SASEGT. The CDR3 is 12 amino acids. The V and J ends lost 6 bases and 5 bases respectively, with 9 bases between them. The CDR3 region has the DNA TGTGCCAGCAGCCGCAGGGAAGATACGCAGTATTTT. Its protein product is CASSRREDTQYF.

The rearrangement uses TRBV7-2 and TRBJ2-7; maybe TRBD2 (6 bases). With 4 bases removed from V and 6 bases from J, the gap between germline ends came to 19 bases. The CDR3 is 15 amino acids. Germline V CDR1 and CDR2: SGHTA, FQGNSA. CDR3 sequence: CASSSTGGGASEQYF. Here the CDR3 DNA reads TGTGCCAGCAGCTCAACCGGAGGCGGGGCGTCCGAGCAGTACTTC.

This chain connects TRBV24-1 to TRBJ1-5; unclear D gene. V was clipped by 9 bases and J by 0 bases, with 14 bases between them. The germline V gene has CDR1 KGHDR and CDR2 SFDVKD. The CDR3 spans 15 residues. The CDR3 loop reads CATADSKYSNQPQHF. The DNA of the CDR3 is TGTGCCACCGCAGATTCGAAATATAGCAATCAGCCCCAGCATTTT.

This rearrangement joins TRBV10-3 to TRBJ2-5, with D unresolved. Germline V gene lookup returns CDR1 ENHRY and CDR2 SYGVKD. This CDR3 has 14 amino acids. Trimming stripped 0 bases from V and 3 bases from J, with 8 bases between. The DNA of the CDR3 is TGTGCCATCAGTGAGTCTTGGGTCAAAGAGACCCAGTACTTC. It translates to CAISESWVKETQYF.

This clonotype was picked up a small number of times. This chain connects TRBV7-2 to TRBJ1-2; D gene uncertain. Germline CDR1 SGHTA, CDR2 FQGNSA. CDR3 length: 14 amino acids. V lost 2 bases and J lost 7, with 14 bases in between. As DNA, the CDR3 is TGTGCCAGCAGCTTACCCCCGGGCTCGGCTGGCTACACCTTC. Residues: CASSLPPGSAGYTF.

The gene calls are TRBV12-5 and TRBJ2-7; 10 positions agree with TRBD1. Germline V lookup: CDR1 LGHNT, CDR2 FRNRAP. This CDR3 spans 14 amino acids. The ends lost 4 bases at V and 5 bases at J; junction bases unmatched: 5. CDR3 nucleotides: TGTGCTAGTGGTTCGCCGGGACAGGGGAACGAGCAGTACTTC. Its translation: CASGSPGQGNEQYF.

This clonotype appeared a single time. This rearrangement joins TRBV12-3 or TRBV12-4 to TRBJ2-1; no reliable D call. Trimming removed 2 bases at V and 9 bases at J, with 8 bases between. This CDR3 spans 12 amino acids. The CDR3 nucleotides read TGTGCCAGCAGTTTATGGTGGGGTGAGCAGTTCTTC. Translation: CASSLWWGEQFF.

The V call is TRBV23-1, the J call TRBJ1-1; 7 bases fit TRBD1. TRBV23-1 is reported as an ORF; its role is uncertain. This CDR3 is built from 15 residues. V was clipped by 6 bases and J by 1 base; unmatched bases: 8. The CDR3 reads CASRKMGQPNTEAFF. The CDR3 region has the DNA TGCGCCAGCAGAAAAATGGGACAGCCGAACACTGAAGCTTTCTTT.

V gene TRBV5-1 combines with J gene TRBJ2-5, with D perhaps matching TRBD1 (5 bases). CDR3 length equals 14 residues. In germline, CDR1 is SGHRS, CDR2 YFSETQ. Trimming pared 6 bases from V and 0 bases from J, leaving 12 bases between. CDR3 in DNA: TGCGCCAGCACCCGATACAGGAACCAAGAGACCCAGTACTTC. Protein product: CASTRYRNQETQYF.

CDR3 protein: CASSSRTSLAKNIQYF. The CDR3 coding sequence is TGTGCCAGTAGTTCGAGGACATCCCTAGCCAAAAACATTCAGTACTTC. V is TRBV19 and J is TRBJ2-4; D is perhaps TRBD1 (5 bases). Germline V CDR1 and CDR2: LNHDA, SQIVND (reference sequence). The CDR3 contains 16 residues. Deletions cut 5 bases from V and 0 bases from J, with 14 bases between. Full variable domain (rest looked up from reference TRBV19 and TRBJ2-4): DGGITQSPKYLFRKEGQNVTLSCEQNLNHDAMYWYRQDPGQGLRLIYYSQIVNDFQKGDIAEGYSVSREKKESFPLTVTSAQKNPTAFYLCASSSRTSLAKNIQYFGAGTRLSVL.

This clonotype was seen at least ten times. This chain connects TRBV7-2 to TRBJ2-3; tentatively, D is TRBD2 (6 bases). The V and J ends lost 1 base and 7 bases respectively, with 15 bases between them. The length of the CDR3 is 15 residues. CDR1 SGHTA and CDR2 FQGNSA come from the germline V gene. The CDR3 DNA reads TGTGCCAGCAGCTTAGGGGCCGGGACTTATAATACGCAGTATTTT. The encoded protein is CASSLGAGTYNTQYF.

The chain is built from TRBV18 and TRBJ2-1; tentative D call: TRBD2 (6 bases). Deletions cut 1 base from V and 5 bases from J, with 12 bases between. Germline V gene data show CDR1 as KGHSH and CDR2 as LQKENI. The CDR3 has 15 amino acids. CDR3 sequence: CASSPLLAEHNEQFF. For the CDR3, the DNA is TGTGCCAGCTCACCACTGTTAGCGGAGCACAATGAGCAGTTCTTC.

V usage is TRBV24-1 and J usage is TRBJ2-7; 7 nucleotides line up with TRBD2. The germline V gene encodes CDR1 KGHDR and CDR2 SFDVKD. This CDR3 comprises 17 residues. With 11 bases clipped from V and 3 bases from J, the junction kept 21 bases outside the gene matches. CDR3 nucleotides: TGTGCCAAGCACCCAGTTCCTCCTCGCGGGGGAATCTACGAGCAGTACTTC. This translates into CAKHPVPPRGGIYEQYF.

This clonotype was counted only a few times. The J gene is TRBJ2-1, the V gene TRBV7-9, with 12 bases identical to TRBD2. The ends lost 5 bases at V and 0 bases at J; junction bases unmatched: 8. Germline assignment: CDR1 SEHNR and CDR2 FQNEAQ (reference sequence). The CDR3 runs 18 residues. The CDR3 sequence: CASSPTSGRWSSYNEQFF. CDR3 DNA sequence: TGTGCCAGCAGCCCGACTAGCGGGAGATGGAGCTCCTACAATGAGCAGTTCTTC.